This TCR beta chain came from a study of shared clonotypes between healthy human individuals. Study-level results: With a few donors compared, roughly 4.9% of naive CD4 clonotypes were shared.

Germline trimming cut 5 bases from V and 5 bases from J; bases unmatched to any gene: 9. Germline values: CDR1 SGHTA, CDR2 FQGTGA. This CDR3 is 15 amino acids long. Produced via immunoSEQ multiplex PCR; TCRdb's table is partial and in-frame only. The sample yields some 1,900,000 clones, roughly 95% seen once. CD45RO-negative, CCR7-positively selected cells formed the naive CD8 fraction, excluding terminally differentiated effector memory CD45RA+ cells. Comment on this clone: Its antigen is not known.

This TCR derives from a man between 18 and 29 years old in good health. Sequences were obtained from naive CD8+ T cells sorted from blood. The chain carries TRBV7-3 and TRBJ2-3; TRBD1 agrees at 8 bases. The CDR3 bases are TGTGCCAGCAGCCCAACAGGGGGTTTGGGAGATACGCAGTATTTT. This translates into CASSPTGGLGDTQYF.